This T cell receptor (beta chain) originates from a study of beta chain features in type 1 diabetes. General study results and limits: Patients with type 1 diabetes showed fewer VDJ junction insertions and more deletions. There was a moderate but significant shortening of TCRB CDR3s in all four CD4+ subsets of Type 1 diabetes patients.

Expressed TCRB transcripts were sequenced, since all the RNA that had been isolated was reverse transcribed. Produced via immunoSEQ multiplex PCR; TCRdb's table is partial and in-frame only. The data hold around 280,000 clones, with 14% to 15% observed a single time. Comment on this clone: Its antigen is not known.

The CDR3 is made up of 15 amino acids. From germline, CDR1 is LNHDA and CDR2 SQIVND (reference sequence). V trimming: 0 bases; J trimming: 4 bases; junction bases outside the gene matches: 3. The sequenced material came from naive CD4+ T cells from blood. This TCR was recovered from a man younger than 30 with type 1 diabetes. The chain joins TRBV19 to TRBJ1-5; 7 bases are a match to TRBD1. The CDR3 sequence: CASSIETGFNQPQHF. The CDR3 DNA reads as TGTGCCAGTAGTATAGAGACAGGGTTTAATCAGCCCCAGCATTTT.